The 2 T cell receptor beta chains in this list originate from one sample, sequenced in a study of blood T cell repertoires in COVID-19. Sequenced by immunoSEQ multiplex PCR; TCRdb stores in-frame clones only, minus some. The sample contains approximately 310,000 clones, about 85% of which appear only once. Sequenced sample: PBMCs or T cells enriched from blood (not recorded which). The receptors derive from a woman aged 25 to 39 who had been exposed to COVID-19.

The chain combines TRBV11-2 with TRBJ2-1, with TRBD2 matching 11 bases. The CDR3 covers 17 residues. J gave up 3 bases and V 1 base, and 5 bases lay outside the gene matches. Germline CDR1 is SGHAT and CDR2 is FQNNGV. The CDR3 DNA reads as TGTGCCAGCAGCTTAGTCTCCGGGACTAGCGGCTACAATGAGCAGTTCTTC. Translating gives CASSLVSGTSGYNEQFF.

The chain links TRBV18 to TRBJ1-2; maybe TRBD1 (5 bases). In germline, CDR1 is KGHSH, CDR2 LQKENI. This CDR3 spans 15 amino acids. V was trimmed by 4 bases and J by 4 bases, leaving 16 bases between them. DNA for the CDR3: TGTGCCAGCTCACGCGGGGACCCCCAAGCCTATGGCTACACCTTC. Translated, it gives CASSRGDPQAYGYTF.